This T cell receptor beta chain was sequenced in a study of shared clonotypes between healthy human individuals. Findings of the study overall: Deeper or shallower sequencing was expected to change how clonotypes are shared among donors. The generation probabilities recorded for non-shared clonotypes fell below those of clonotypes shared by all four donors.

Division of CD4+ cells produced a CD45RA+ naive subset and a CD45RA-negative memory subset. Note on this clone: Antigen specificity is unknown.

The assay used deep level. Method: immunoSEQ multiplex PCR; TCRdb's copy keeps in-frame clones and lacks some. The data hold about 1 million clones, with approximately 72% observed a single time. The sequenced sample was memory CD4+ T cells sorted from blood. Subset of the sample: CD45RA-negative fraction. This receptor was identified in a man between 18 and 35 years old in good health.

The DNA for the CDR3 is TGTGCCAGTAGTGACGGGGGCGCCCCGGGAACTGAAGCTTTCTTT. Encoded protein: CASSDGGAPGTEAFF. The V and J genes are TRBV19 and TRBJ1-1; weak D call: TRBD1 (6 bases). The CDR3 runs 15 residues. V was clipped by 5 bases and J by 5 bases, with 18 bases between them. Germline lookup yields CDR1 LNHDA and CDR2 SQIVND (reference sequence).